This T cell receptor beta chain derives from a study of shared clonotypes between healthy human individuals. Overall study: Plates per donor: three CD4 naive, three CD4 memory, two CD8 naive, one CD8 memory.

Each of the donors was a healthy adult who was HIV-negative and had not had a recent acute infection or vaccination. Donors, without exception, were Caucasian adults residing in Nashville, Tennessee. Naive CD4+ cells were CD45RA-selected; the remaining cells were memory. CDR3 length: 19 residues. The V gene end was trimmed by 0 bases and the J gene end by 7 bases; junction bases not matched to a gene: 17. The germline V gene has CDR1 MGHRA and CDR2 YSYEKL. Method: immunoSEQ multiplex PCR; TCRdb's copy keeps in-frame clones and lacks some. The sample carries roughly 640,000 clones, about 74% recorded once.

The sequence was obtained from a woman in her 30s in good health. Sequencing was done on a sample of memory CD4+ T cells sorted from blood. As for subset: CD45RA-negative fraction. The rearrangement uses TRBV4-1 and TRBJ1-3, with 8 positions matching TRBD1. CDR3 DNA sequence: TGCGCCAGCAGCCAAGATCCGGGGGCCGGACAGGGAGGGTTGAACACCATATATTTT. It encodes CASSQDPGAGQGGLNTIYF.